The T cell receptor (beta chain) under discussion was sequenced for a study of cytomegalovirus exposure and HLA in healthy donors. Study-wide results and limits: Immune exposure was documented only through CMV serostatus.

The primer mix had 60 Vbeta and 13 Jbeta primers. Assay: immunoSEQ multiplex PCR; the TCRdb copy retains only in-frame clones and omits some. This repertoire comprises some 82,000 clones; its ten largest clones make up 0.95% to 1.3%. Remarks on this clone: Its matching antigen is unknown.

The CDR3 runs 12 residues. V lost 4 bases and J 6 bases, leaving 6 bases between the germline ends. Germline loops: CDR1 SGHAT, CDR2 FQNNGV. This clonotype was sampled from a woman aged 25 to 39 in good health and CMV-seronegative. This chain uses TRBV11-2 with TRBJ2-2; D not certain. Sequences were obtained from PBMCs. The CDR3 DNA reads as TGTGCCAGCAGCTCAGACGCCGGGGAGCTGTTTTTT. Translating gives CASSSDAGELFF.